This entry is about one T cell receptor (beta chain). The antigen is not known. Some clones are missing from TCRdb's copy, which holds only in-frame ones; the method was immunoSEQ multiplex PCR. Here the sample spans 50,000 to 60,000 clones, 60% to 80% being singletons. V was cut by 5 bases and J by 0 bases, with 11 bases left in between. Germline values: CDR1 PRHDT, CDR2 FYEKMQ (reference sequence). The CDR3 sequence is 14 residues long. This specimen belongs to a study of CD4+ T cells in melanoma. Study-level points and caveats: Neoantigen-specific CD4+ T cells in melanoma reportedly had diverse differentiation states. CD8+ T cell, macrophage and B cell function reportedly correlated with neoantigen-specific CD4+ T cells.

The clonotype was recovered from a human donor with melanoma. Sequenced: tumor tissue. V is TRBV13 and J is TRBJ2-7; D gene uncertain. This chain's CDR3 is CASSPGASSYEQYF. CDR3 DNA sequence: TGTGCCAGCAGCCCGGGTGCAAGCTCCTACGAGCAGTACTTC.